This record looks at one T cell receptor (beta chain) sequence and its context. The data derive from a study of low-dose radiotherapy and immunotherapy resistance in tumors. Study summary: Every two weeks patients got nivolumab 240 mg flat dose, plus ipilimumab 1 mg/kg every six weeks, intravenously. Participants were given intravenous cyclophosphamide 200 mg/m2 every two weeks, one day before radiation and immunotherapy.

Primers used for first-strand cDNA, a TRAV- and TRBV-specific set, covered both alpha and beta chains. TCRs were put through approximately 20 PCR cycles of amplification with Phusion. A constant-region primer and the V-primer adapter served as the primer pair. TCRdb recomputed calls from the reads with MiXCR, one row per CDR3 protein. The sample includes about 97,000 distinct CDR3 sequences, around 21% of them seen just once. Time point given: after trial treatment. The treatment denotes: LDRT plus nivolumab, ipilimumab, low-dose cyclophosphamide and aspirin (RACIN trial). From germline, CDR1 is SGHRS and CDR2 YFSETQ. CDR3 length: 14 residues. Trimming pared 5 bases from V and 5 bases from J, leaving 11 bases between.

V is TRBV5-1 and J is TRBJ1-6; no definite D call. This TCR came from a male donor with prostate cancer. This specimen was PBMCs, taken after low-dose radiotherapy plus immunotherapy. The CDR3 coding sequence is TGCGCCAGCAGGTCCCGGGATAATAATTCACCCCTCCACTTT. This encodes CASRSRDNNSPLHF.